The 4 T cell receptor beta chains below were found in one sample sequenced in a study of blood T cell repertoires in COVID-19. TCRdb's copy holds only in-frame clones and misses some; the assay was immunoSEQ multiplex PCR. The sample shows about 220,000 clones, around 86% of them seen only once. The sequencing sample was made of peripheral blood. The receptors were gathered from a woman between 65 and 79 years old with COVID-19, enrolled during active disease.

J is TRBJ1-2 and V is TRBV28, with TRBD1 matching 8 bases. This CDR3 comprises 14 residues. J was trimmed by 8 bases and V by 6 bases; bases with no gene match: 11. Germline V gene sequence: CDR1 MDHEN, CDR2 SYDVKM. The CDR3 sequence is CASREGPGQGGYTF. The CDR3 DNA reads as TGTGCCAGCAGGGAAGGACCAGGACAGGGAGGCTACACCTTC.

The V gene is TRBV25-1, the J gene TRBJ2-5; 8 nucleotides align to TRBD1. Trimming removed 3 bases from V and 3 bases from J; junction bases left unmatched: 6. Germline V lookup: CDR1 MGHDK, CDR2 SYGVNS. The CDR3 is 15 amino acids. In nucleotides, the CDR3 is TGTGCCAGCAGTGACATTCGACAGGGGAAAGAGACCCAGTACTTC. Protein sequence: CASSDIRQGKETQYF.

CDR3 amino acids: CASRLTGVFYGYTF. As DNA, the CDR3 is TGTGCCAGCAGACTAACAGGGGTTTTCTATGGCTACACCTTC. This rearrangement joins TRBV27 to TRBJ1-2; 7 nucleotides line up with TRBD1. Trimming removed 6 bases from V and 4 bases from J; junction bases left unmatched: 8. The CDR3 extends over 14 amino acids. CDR1 and CDR2 (germline): MNHEY, SMNVEV (reference sequence).

V usage is TRBV21-1 and J usage is TRBJ2-1; the table's D call of TRBD2 was not tested on the DNA. TRBV21-1 counts as a pseudogene. This CDR3 comprises 15 residues. This CDR3 is CASSRGTSVYNEQFF. For the CDR3, the DNA is TGTGCCAGCAGCAGGGGGACTAGCGTCTACAATGAGCAGTTCTTC.